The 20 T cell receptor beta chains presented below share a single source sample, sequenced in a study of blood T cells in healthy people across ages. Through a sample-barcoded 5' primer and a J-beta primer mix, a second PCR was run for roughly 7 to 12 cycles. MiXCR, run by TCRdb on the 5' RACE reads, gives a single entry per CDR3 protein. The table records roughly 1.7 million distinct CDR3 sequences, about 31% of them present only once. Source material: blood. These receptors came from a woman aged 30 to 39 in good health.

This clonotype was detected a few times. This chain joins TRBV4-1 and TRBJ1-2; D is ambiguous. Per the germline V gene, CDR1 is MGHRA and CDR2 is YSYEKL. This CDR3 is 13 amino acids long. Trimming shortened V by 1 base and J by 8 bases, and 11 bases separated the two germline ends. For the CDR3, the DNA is TGCGCCAGCAGCCAAGTACATACCCTCGGCTACACCTTC. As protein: CASSQVHTLGYTF.

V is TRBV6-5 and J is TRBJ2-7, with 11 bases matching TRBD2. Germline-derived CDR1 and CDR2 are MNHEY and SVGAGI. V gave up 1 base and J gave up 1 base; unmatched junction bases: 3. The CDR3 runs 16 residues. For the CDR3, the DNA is TGTGCCAGCAGTTACTTCGGGACTAGCGGTTCCTACGAGCAGTACTTC. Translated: CASSYFGTSGSYEQYF.

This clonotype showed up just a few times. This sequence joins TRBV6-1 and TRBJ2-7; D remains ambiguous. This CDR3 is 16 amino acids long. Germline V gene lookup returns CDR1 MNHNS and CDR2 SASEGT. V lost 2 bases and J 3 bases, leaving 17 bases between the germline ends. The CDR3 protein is CASSELVASPYYEQYF. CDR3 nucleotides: TGTGCCAGCAGTGAACTTGTAGCCTCCCCCTACTACGAGCAGTACTTC.

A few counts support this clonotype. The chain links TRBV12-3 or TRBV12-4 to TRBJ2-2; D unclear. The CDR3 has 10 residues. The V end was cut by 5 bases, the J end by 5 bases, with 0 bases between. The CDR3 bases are TGTGCCAGCAGTACCGGGGAGCTGTTTTTT. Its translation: CASSTGELFF.

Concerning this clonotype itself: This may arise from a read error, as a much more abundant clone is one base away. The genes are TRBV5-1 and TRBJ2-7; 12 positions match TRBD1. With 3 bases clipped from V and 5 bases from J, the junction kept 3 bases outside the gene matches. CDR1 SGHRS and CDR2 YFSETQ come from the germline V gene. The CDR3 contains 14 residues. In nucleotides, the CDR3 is TGCGCCAGCAGCTCGGGACAGGGGGCCAACGAGCAGTACTTC. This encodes CASSSGQGANEQYF. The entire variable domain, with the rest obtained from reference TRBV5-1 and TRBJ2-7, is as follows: KAGVTQTPRYLIKTRGQQVTLSCSPISGHRSVSWYQQTPGQGLQFLFEYFSETQRNKGNFPGRFSGRQFSNSRSEMNVSTLELGDSALYLCASSSGQGANEQYFGPGTRLTVT.

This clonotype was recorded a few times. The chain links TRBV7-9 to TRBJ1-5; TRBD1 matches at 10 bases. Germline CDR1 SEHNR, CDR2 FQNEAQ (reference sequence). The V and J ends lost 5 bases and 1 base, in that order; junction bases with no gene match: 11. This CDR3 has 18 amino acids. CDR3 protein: CASSLMTGGDKSNQPQHF. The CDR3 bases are TGTGCCAGCAGCCTAATGACAGGGGGCGATAAGAGCAATCAGCCCCAGCATTTT.

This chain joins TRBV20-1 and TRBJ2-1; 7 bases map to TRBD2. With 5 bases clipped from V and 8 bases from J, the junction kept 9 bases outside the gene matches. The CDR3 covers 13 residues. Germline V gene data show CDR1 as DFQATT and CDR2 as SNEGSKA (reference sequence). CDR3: CSAPGGGSDEQFF. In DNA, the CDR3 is TGCAGTGCTCCGGGGGGAGGGAGCGATGAGCAGTTCTTC.

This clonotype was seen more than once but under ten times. The CDR3 DNA is TGCGCCAGCAGCCACGCAACTAGCGGGGGATTGTTGGAGCAGTACTTC. It specifies CASSHATSGGLLEQYF. The gene calls are TRBV4-1 and TRBJ2-5; 11 bases match TRBD2. Germline V CDR1 and CDR2: MGHRA, YSYEKL. V gave up 3 bases and J gave up 11 bases; unmatched junction bases: 14. The CDR3 runs 16 residues.

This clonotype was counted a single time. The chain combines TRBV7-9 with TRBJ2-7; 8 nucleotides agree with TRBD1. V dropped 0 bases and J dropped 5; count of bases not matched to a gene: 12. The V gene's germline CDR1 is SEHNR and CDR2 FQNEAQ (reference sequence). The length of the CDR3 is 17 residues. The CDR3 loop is CASSLASRGLFSNEQYF. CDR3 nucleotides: TGTGCCAGCAGCTTAGCAAGCAGGGGGCTTTTCTCTAACGAGCAGTACTTC.

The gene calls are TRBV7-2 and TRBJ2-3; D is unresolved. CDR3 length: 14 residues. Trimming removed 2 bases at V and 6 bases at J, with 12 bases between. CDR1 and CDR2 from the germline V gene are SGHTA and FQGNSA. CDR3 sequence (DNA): TGTGCCAGCAGCTTACGGCTAGTTTCCGATACGCAGTATTTT. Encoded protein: CASSLRLVSDTQYF.

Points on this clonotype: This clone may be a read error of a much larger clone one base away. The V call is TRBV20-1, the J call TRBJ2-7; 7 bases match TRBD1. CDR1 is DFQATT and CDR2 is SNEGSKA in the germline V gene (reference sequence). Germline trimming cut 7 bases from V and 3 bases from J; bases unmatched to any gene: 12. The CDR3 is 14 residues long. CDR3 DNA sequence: TGCAGTGGTATCCAATCGGGACAGTACTACGAGCAGTACTTC. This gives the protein CSGIQSGQYYEQYF.

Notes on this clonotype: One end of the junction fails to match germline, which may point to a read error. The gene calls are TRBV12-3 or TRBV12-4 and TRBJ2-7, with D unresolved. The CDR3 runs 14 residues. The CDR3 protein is CASTPNRGTYGQYF. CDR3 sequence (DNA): TGTGCCAGCACCCCAAATCGCGGCACCTACGGGCAGTACTTC.

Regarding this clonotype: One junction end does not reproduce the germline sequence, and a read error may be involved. This chain's CDR3 is CAISPDRDQETQCF. The CDR3 coding sequence is TGTGCCATCAGCCCGGACAGGGACCAAGAGACCCAGTGCTTC. The V and J genes are TRBV10-3 and TRBJ2-5; 8 nucleotides agree with TRBD1. Germline V gene lookup returns CDR1 ENHRY and CDR2 SYGVKD. The CDR3 covers 14 residues.

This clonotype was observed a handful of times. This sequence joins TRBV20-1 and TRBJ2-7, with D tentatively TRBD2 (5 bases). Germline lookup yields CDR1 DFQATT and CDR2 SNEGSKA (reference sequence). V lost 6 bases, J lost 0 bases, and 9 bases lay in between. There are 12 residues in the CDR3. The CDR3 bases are TGCAGTGCCCTGACTACCTCCTACGAGCAGTACTTC. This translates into CSALTTSYEQYF.

Here the CDR3 DNA reads TGTGCCAGCAGGCGAGACCCCTGGGACAGGGGGTACGAGCAGTACTTC. Its translation is CASRRDPWDRGYEQYF. The V gene is TRBV7-8, the J gene TRBJ2-7; 11 nucleotides agree with TRBD1. The CDR3 length is 16 residues. CDR1 and CDR2 (germline): SGHVS, FQNEAQ. Trimming removed 6 bases from V and 4 bases from J; junction bases left unmatched: 11.

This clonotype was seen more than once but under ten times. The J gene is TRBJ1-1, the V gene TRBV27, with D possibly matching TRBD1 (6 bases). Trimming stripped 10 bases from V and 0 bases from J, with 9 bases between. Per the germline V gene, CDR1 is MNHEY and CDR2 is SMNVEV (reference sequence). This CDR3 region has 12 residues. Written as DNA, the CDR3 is TGTGCCACCACAGGGATGAACACTGAAGCTTTCTTT. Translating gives CATTGMNTEAFF.

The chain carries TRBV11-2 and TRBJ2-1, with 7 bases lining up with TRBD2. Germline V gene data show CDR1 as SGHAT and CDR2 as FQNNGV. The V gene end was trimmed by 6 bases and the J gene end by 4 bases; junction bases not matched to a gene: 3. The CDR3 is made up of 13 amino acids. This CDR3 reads CASRGRGYNEQFF. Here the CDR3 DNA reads TGTGCCAGCAGGGGGCGGGGGTACAATGAGCAGTTCTTC.

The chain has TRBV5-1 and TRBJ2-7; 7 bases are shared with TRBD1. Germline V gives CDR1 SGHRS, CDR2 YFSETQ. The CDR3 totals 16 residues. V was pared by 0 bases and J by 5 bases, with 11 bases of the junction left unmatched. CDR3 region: CASSLAKGAVRNEQYF. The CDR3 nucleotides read TGCGCCAGCAGCTTGGCCAAGGGGGCGGTCAGAAACGAGCAGTACTTC.

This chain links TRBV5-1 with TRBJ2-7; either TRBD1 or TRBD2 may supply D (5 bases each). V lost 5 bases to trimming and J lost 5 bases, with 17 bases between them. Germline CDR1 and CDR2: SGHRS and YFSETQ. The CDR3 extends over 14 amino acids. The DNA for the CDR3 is TGCGCCAGCAGGCTAGACCGGGACCTCCACGAGCAGTACTTC. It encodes CASRLDRDLHEQYF. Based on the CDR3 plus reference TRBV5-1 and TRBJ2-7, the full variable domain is KAGVTQTPRYLIKTRGQQVTLSCSPISGHRSVSWYQQTPGQGLQFLFEYFSETQRNKGNFPGRFSGRQFSNSRSEMNVSTLELGDSALYLCASRLDRDLHEQYFGPGTRLTVT.

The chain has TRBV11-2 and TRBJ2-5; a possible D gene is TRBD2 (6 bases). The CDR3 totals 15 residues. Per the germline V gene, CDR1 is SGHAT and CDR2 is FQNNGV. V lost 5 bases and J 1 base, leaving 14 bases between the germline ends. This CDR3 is CASSHTFGGQETQYF. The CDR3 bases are TGTGCCAGCAGCCATACATTCGGGGGCCAAGAGACCCAGTACTTC.